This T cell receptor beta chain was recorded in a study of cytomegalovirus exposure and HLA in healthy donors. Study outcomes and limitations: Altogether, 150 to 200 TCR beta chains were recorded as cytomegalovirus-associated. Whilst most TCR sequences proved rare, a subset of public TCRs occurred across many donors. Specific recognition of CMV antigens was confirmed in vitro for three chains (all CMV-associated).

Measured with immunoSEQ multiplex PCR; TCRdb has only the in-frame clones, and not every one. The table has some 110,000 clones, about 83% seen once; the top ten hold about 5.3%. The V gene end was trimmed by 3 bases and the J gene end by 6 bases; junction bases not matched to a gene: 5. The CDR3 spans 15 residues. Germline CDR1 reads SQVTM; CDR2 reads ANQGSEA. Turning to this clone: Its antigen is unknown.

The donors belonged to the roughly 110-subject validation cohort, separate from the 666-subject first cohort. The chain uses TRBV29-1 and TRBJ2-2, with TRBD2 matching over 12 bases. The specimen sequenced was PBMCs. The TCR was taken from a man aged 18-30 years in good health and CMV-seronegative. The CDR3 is CSVESLAGGAGELFF. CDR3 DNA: TGCAGCGTTGAGAGTCTAGCGGGAGGGGCCGGGGAGCTGTTTTTT.